This is a list of T cell receptor beta chains from one sample in a study of blood T cells in healthy people across ages. Each CDR3 protein is one row after TCRdb ran MiXCR on the 5' RACE reads. The sample holds around 800,000 distinct CDR3 sequences; 20% to 30% are singletons and the top ten take 3%. The same data also contributed to another study, on T cells of mothers and their children.

Material: blood. These receptor sequences come from a boy aged 10-17 years in good health. CDR3s include the opening cysteine and the closing phenylalanine or tryptophan. The D gene is left open where the match is weak. Not every row has a clone size; where given, it reads once, few, many or a size class.

J gene,D gene,clone size,V gene,CDR3 protein,CDR3 DNA
TRBJ2-2,.,.,TRBV9,CASSVVGGTGELFF,TGTGCCAGCAGCGTAGTGGGGGGAACCGGGGAGCTGTTTTTT
TRBJ2-6,.,.,TRBV12-3/TRBV12-4,CASFNLLTNSGANVLTF,TGTGCCAGCTTTAACTTGCTGACAAACTCTGGGGCCAACGTCCTGACTTTC
TRBJ2-5,.,.,TRBV6-5,CASSFTNQETQYF,TGTGCCAGCAGTTTCACCAACCAAGAGACCCAGTACTTC
TRBJ1-4,.,.,TRBV5-1,CASSLATYGTNEKLFF,TGCGCCAGCAGCTTGGCCACATACGGGACTAATGAAAAACTGTTTTTT
TRBJ2-7,.,.,TRBV20-1,CSAQDSSYEQYF,TGCAGTGCTCAGGACAGCTCCTACGAGCAGTACTTC
TRBJ2-7,.,few,TRBV7-9,CASRRQDYEQYF,TGTGCCAGCAGACGACAGGATTACGAGCAGTACTTC
TRBJ2-5,.,.,TRBV7-9,CASSWNRQETQYF,TGTGCCAGCAGCTGGAACAGGCAAGAGACCCAGTACTTC
TRBJ2-1,.,many,TRBV12-3/TRBV12-4,CASSLKSSYNEQFF,TGTGCCAGCAGTTTGAAGAGCTCCTACAATGAGCAGTTCTTC
TRBJ1-2,TRBD1,.,TRBV20-1,CSAPQGARDYGYTF,TGCAGTGCTCCACAGGGGGCGCGGGACTATGGCTACACCTTC
TRBJ2-3,.,few,TRBV2,CASSEARPHWGDTQYF,TGTGCCAGCAGTGAAGCTAGGCCCCACTGGGGAGATACGCAGTATTTT
TRBJ1-6,.,few,TRBV7-8,CASSSRQTPYNSPLHF,TGTGCCAGCAGCTCACGACAGACACCTTATAATTCACCCCTCCACTTT
TRBJ2-5,.,.,TRBV5-1,CASSLHVQETQYF,TGCGCCAGCAGCTTGCACGTCCAAGAGACCCAGTACTTC
TRBJ2-5,.,.,TRBV7-9,CASSFVAGLQETQYF,TGTGCCAGCAGCTTTGTTGCAGGACTCCAAGAGACCCAGTACTTC
TRBJ2-2,TRBD2,few,TRBV10-3,CAIRSNGLAGGYTNTGELFF,TGTGCCATCAGATCGAATGGACTAGCGGGGGGCTATACGAACACCGGGGAGCTGTTTTTT
TRBJ2-4,TRBD1,few,TRBV20-1,CSARIYRGQGNIQYF,TGCAGTGCTCGTATATACAGGGGGCAAGGGAACATTCAGTACTTC